The present TCR beta chain was sequenced within a study of T cell responses to AZD1222 COVID-19 vaccine. Study outcomes and limitations: No repertoire was sampled before or during the peak T cell response, only after it. Donors were largely white British and mainly female; clonal diversity was possibly underestimated. Spike regions recognized by vaccine-associated CD4 TCRs spanned the protein, led by 160-218 and 743-854. Within unmutated variant regions lay the reported targets of nearly half of spike-specific TCRs.

Remarks on this clone: The antigen is not known.

This CDR3 is 14 amino acids long. Trimming removed 0 bases from V and 6 bases from J, with 10 bases in between. Germline loops: CDR1 LGHNA, CDR2 YNFKEQ. The data were produced by immunoSEQ multiplex PCR, yet TCRdb's version contains in-frame clones alone and is incomplete. The data contain about 110,000 clones, more than 70% of them singletons. The source was peripheral blood, collected on day 0 of AZD1222 vaccination. The chain employs TRBV4-2 and TRBJ2-3, with D unclear. The TCR was taken from an adult in good health. As DNA, the CDR3 is TGTGCCAGCAGCCAAGATGGGTGGGCGGATACGCAGTATTTT. Translation: CASSQDGWADTQYF.